The rows below give T cell receptor beta chains drawn from one sample of a study of beta chain features in type 1 diabetes. TCRdb keeps only in-frame clones here, not all; method: immunoSEQ multiplex PCR. The sample holds over 150,000 clones, 9% to 12% seen once. Source material: central memory CD4+ T cells from blood. The origin of the receptors is a man between 25 and 39 years old with type 1 diabetes. Each CDR3 is given with its conserved first and last residue. Each record gives: D gene, V gene, J gene, clone size, CDR3 protein, CDR3 DNA. A D gene is named only where the DNA matches it firmly. Clone size is not always given. Where it is, it says once, few, many or a class for expanded clones.

TRBD1	TRBV28	TRBJ2-7	few	CASSPPGTGVIYEQYF	TGTGCCAGCAGTCCACCCGGGACAGGGGTGATCTACGAGCAGTACTTC
.	TRBV28	TRBJ1-1	.	CASRSGSTEAFF	TGTGCCAGCAGGTCCGGGAGCACTGAAGCTTTCTTT
TRBD1	TRBV9	TRBJ2-7	few	CASSAGQGLAEQYF	TGTGCCAGCAGCGCCGGACAGGGTTTGGCCGAGCAGTACTTC
.	TRBV6-5	TRBJ1-2	few	CASSYYSTGNYGYTF	TGTGCCAGCAGTTACTATTCGACGGGGAACTATGGCTACACCTTC
.	TRBV5-1	TRBJ2-5	.	CASSLDTSPRETQYF	TGCGCCAGCAGCTTGGATACCTCCCCGAGGGAGACCCAGTACTTC
.	TRBV5-6	TRBJ2-7	.	CASSNRAAYEQYF	TGTGCCAGCAGCAACAGAGCCGCCTACGAGCAGTACTTC
.	TRBV4-1	TRBJ2-2	.	CASSQEGQINTGELFF	TGCGCCAGCAGCCAAGAAGGACAGATTAACACCGGGGAGCTGTTTTTT
.	TRBV7-9	TRBJ2-3	.	CASSPILRTRTDTQYF	TGTGCCAGCAGCCCTATACTGAGGACTCGCACAGATACGCAGTATTTT
.	TRBV4-1	TRBJ1-2	few	CASSQRGKNYGYTF	TGCGCCAGCAGCCAAAGGGGAAAGAACTATGGCTACACCTTC
TRBD2	TRBV10-3	TRBJ2-7	.	CAISSGGVYEQYF	TGTGCCATCAGTTCGGGGGGAGTCTACGAGCAGTACTTC
TRBD2	TRBV19	TRBJ2-7	.	CASSIGGSGLQRYF	TGTGCCAGTAGTATTGGCGGGAGCGGGCTCCAACGGTACTTC
TRBD1	TRBV11-1	TRBJ2-5	.	CASSSTGQFDETQYF	TGTGCCAGCAGCTCCACGGGACAGTTCGACGAGACCCAGTACTTC
TRBD1	TRBV2	TRBJ1-5	few	CASSEGTGGYQPQHF	TGTGCCAGCAGTGAAGGCACAGGGGGCTATCAGCCCCAGCATTTT
TRBD1	TRBV27	TRBJ2-1	.	CASSEPGTGRYEQFF	TGTGCCAGCAGTGAACCCGGGACAGGGAGATATGAGCAGTTCTTC
TRBD1	TRBV5-4	TRBJ2-7	.	CASSLSGQGAEQYF	TGTGCCAGCAGCTTGTCAGGACAGGGTGCCGAGCAGTACTTC